This T cell receptor beta chain was recovered during a study of cytomegalovirus exposure and HLA in healthy donors. Study-level results: HLA restriction was apparent for most CMV-associated TCR beta chains in a later analysis.

60 Vbeta and 13 Jbeta primers were used in PCR. In the authors' methods: Per a later analysis, the number of unique TCR beta chains was about 80 million, of which about 11 million were shared. Profiling relied on immunoSEQ multiplex PCR, and the TCRdb table lists in-frame clones only, not all of them. V and J calls plus clone size are reproduced from that table; the DNA served to infer D and trimming. Of fewer than 250,000 clones listed, 65% to 80% are singletons. The table lists this clone with a count of one. Its antigen remains unidentified. CDR3 length equals 11 residues. The V gene's germline CDR1 is MNHNS and CDR2 SASEGT. Trimming removed 2 bases from V and 6 bases from J, with 5 bases in between.

The chain recombines TRBV6-1 with TRBJ2-7; D not resolved. The receptor was derived from a woman aged 40 to 50 in good health and CMV-seronegative. Material: PBMCs. The CDR3 region has the DNA TGTGCCAGCAGTGAATTCGGCGAGCAGTACTTC. This encodes CASSEFGEQYF.